This record covers a single T cell receptor (beta chain). Its antigen is unknown. This record belongs to a study of T cell responses to AZD1222 COVID-19 vaccine. Study findings and constraints: The donor group comprised mostly white British people and more females; the analysis possibly underestimated clonal diversity. Receipt of two AZD1222 doses was followed by a rise in Spike-specific TCR breadth and depth. Samples come after the peak T cell response, not at day 14. Vaccine-associated CD4 TCRs ranged over spike, dominating at 160-218 and 743-854.

Using immunoSEQ multiplex PCR, the repertoire was profiled, and TCRdb retains in-frame clones only, with some absent. Of under 200,000 clones listed, roughly nine tenths are singletons. The V end was cut by 10 bases, the J end by 1 base, with 8 bases between. The CDR3 consists of 12 residues. The chain links TRBV12-3 or TRBV12-4 to TRBJ1-3; D unresolved. The sequences come from peripheral blood, collected 28 days after the second dose of the MenACWY control vaccine. This receptor was taken from an adult who received the MenACWY meningococcal vaccine as a control. The CDR3, as DNA: TGTGCCACCGACAATTCTGGAAACACCATATATTTT. It yields the protein CATDNSGNTIYF.